These 30 T cell receptor beta chains were sequenced from one sample in a study of T cells in Graves' hyperthyroidism and ophthalmopathy. Amplified TCR beta CDR3 regions derived from RNA transcripts. Primed by the HTBI set, a first-round RT-PCR was run on the TCR CDR3. One entry per CDR3 protein results from TCRdb running MiXCR on the multiplex PCR reads. The table has 480,000 or so distinct CDR3 sequences, approximately 48% seen once. The sample comprised peripheral blood or thyroid tissue (not recorded which). These TCRs come from an adult woman with Graves' disease, either hyperthyroidism or ophthalmopathy (not recorded which).

This clonotype was seen repeatedly, ten times or more. The chain joins TRBV4-1 to TRBJ1-2, with TRBD1 matching 10 bases. Germline trimming cut 4 bases from V and 5 bases from J; bases unmatched to any gene: 7. CDR1 and CDR2 from the germline V gene are MGHRA and YSYEKL. This CDR3 region has 15 residues. This CDR3 is CASSPRDRGWYGYTF. CDR3 coding DNA: TGCGCCAGCAGCCCTCGGGACAGGGGTTGGTATGGCTACACCTTC.

A word on this clonotype: One junction end disagrees with the germline gene, perhaps due to a read error. The chain recombines TRBV10-1 with TRBJ1-3, with D perhaps matching TRBD1 (5 bases). The germline gives CDR1 WNHNN, CDR2 SYGVQD (reference sequence). The CDR3 consists of 17 residues. CDR3 in amino acids: CASSPPNSGTPGNTIYF. CDR3 nucleotides: TGTGCCAGCAGCCCCCCTAACTCCGGGACTCCTGGAAACACCATATATTTT.

This sequence joins TRBV29-1 and TRBJ2-7; the D is unclear. There are 11 residues in the CDR3. The germline gives CDR1 SQVTM, CDR2 ANQGSEA. V lost 8 bases and J 6 bases, leaving 14 bases between the germline ends. Here the CDR3 reads CSLELDTEQYF. As DNA, the CDR3 is TGCAGCTTAGAACTCGACACCGAGCAGTACTTC.

About this clonotype itself: Just one base apart from a much larger clone, this may be a read error. V and J are TRBV20-1 and TRBJ1-1; D call uncertain. V lost 3 bases and J lost 8, with 7 bases in between. The CDR3 runs 10 residues. The germline CDR1 and CDR2 sequences are DFQATT and SNEGSKA (reference sequence). The CDR3 protein is CSARAVEAFF. CDR3 DNA: TGCAGTGCTAGGGCCGTGGAAGCTTTCTTT.

This clonotype was counted many times. This chain joins TRBV6-5 and TRBJ1-2; D remains ambiguous. Germline lookup yields CDR1 MNHEY and CDR2 SVGAGI. CDR3 length: 15 amino acids. Deletions cut 5 bases from V and 7 bases from J, with 20 bases between. CDR3 loop: CASSTRTIPSSGYTF. In DNA form, the CDR3 reads TGTGCCAGCAGTACTCGGACGATTCCATCGAGTGGCTACACCTTC.

This clonotype was recorded at least ten times. The chain recombines TRBV9 with TRBJ1-1; D gene unclear. V gave up 0 bases and J gave up 4 bases, with 10 bases separating them. There are 14 residues in the CDR3. Germline loops: CDR1 SGDLS, CDR2 YYNGEE. CDR3 sequence: CASSVDGWGTEAFF. The CDR3 nucleotides read TGTGCCAGCAGCGTAGACGGTTGGGGCACTGAAGCTTTCTTT.

V is TRBV20-1 and J is TRBJ2-2; no clear D. Between the trimmed V and J ends, which lost 3 bases and 3 bases, there was a span of 5 bases. The CDR3 extends over 12 amino acids. The germline V gene encodes CDR1 DFQATT and CDR2 SNEGSKA (reference sequence). This chain's CDR3 is CSASPDTGELFF. The CDR3 DNA sequence: TGCAGTGCTAGCCCGGACACCGGGGAGCTGTTTTTT.

This chain links TRBV20-1 with TRBJ2-5; maybe TRBD2 (7 bases). Trimming took off 1 base at V and 5 bases at J, with 17 bases between the two ends. Germline CDR1 is DFQATT and CDR2 is SNEGSKA (reference sequence). The CDR3 consists of 15 residues. Here the CDR3 DNA reads TGCAGTGCTAGAGGGAATGCGGGGGCGGTGGAGACCCAGTACTTC. This translates into CSARGNAGAVETQYF.

The CDR3 sequence is CASKSGTGVSNQPQHF. CDR3 nucleotides: TGTGCCAGCAAATCCGGGACAGGGGTTAGCAATCAGCCCCAGCATTTT. V and J are TRBV2 and TRBJ1-5; 10 nucleotides match TRBD1. Germline V gene sequence: CDR1 SNHLY, CDR2 FYNNEI. The CDR3 runs 16 residues. Germline trimming cut 7 bases from V and 0 bases from J; bases unmatched to any gene: 6.

The chain joins TRBV10-1 to TRBJ2-7, with TRBD2 identical over 10 bases. The J call is in doubt because the DNA end fits TRBJ2-1 better. The CDR3 spans 15 residues. Germline V gene lookup returns CDR1 WNHNN and CDR2 SYGVQD (reference sequence). In DNA, the CDR3 is TGCGCCAGCAGTGAGCGAGCGGGAGGGCCTGATAAGCAGTTCTTC. Its protein is CASSERAGGPDKQFF.

This sequence joins TRBV24-1 and TRBJ2-2; no clear D gene. CDR1 and CDR2 from the germline V gene are KGHDR and SFDVKD. CDR3 size: 13 residues. V was shortened by 8 bases and J by 7 bases, with 13 bases between the two germline ends. The CDR3 DNA reads TGTGCCACCACAGGCGCGCGCGGCGGGGAGCTGTTTTTT. This gives the protein CATTGARGGELFF.

This clonotype was recorded many times. The DNA for the CDR3 is TGTGCCAGCAGCTTTCGGAGGACCCTCCGGGAGACCCAGTACTTC. Translating it yields CASSFRRTLRETQYF. This chain uses TRBV11-2 with TRBJ2-5; a possible D gene is TRBD2 (5 bases). V was shortened by 3 bases and J by 5 bases, with 16 bases between the two germline ends. The CDR3 is 15 residues long. Germline V gene lookup returns CDR1 SGHAT and CDR2 FQNNGV.

For this clonotype: The junction does not match germline at one end; this may be a read error. This sequence joins TRBV7-9 and TRBJ1-1; 7 nucleotides agree with TRBD1. In germline, CDR1 is SEHNR, CDR2 FQNEAQ (reference sequence). The CDR3 loop spans 15 amino acids. Here the CDR3 DNA reads TGTGCCAGCAGCTTGAGGCAGGGGGAGAACACTGAAGCTCTCTTT. This translates into CASSLRQGENTEALF. Drawing the rest from reference TRBV7-9 and TRBJ1-1, the complete variable domain is DTGVSQNPRHKITKRGQNVTFRCDPISEHNRLYWYRQTLGQGPEFLTYFQNEAQLEKSRLLSDRFSAERPKGSFSTLEIQRTEQGDSAMYLCASSLRQGENTEALFGQGTRLTVV.

CDR3 region: CANAGTDKNYGYTF. The DNA for the CDR3 is TGTGCCAACGCCGGGACAGACAAAAACTATGGCTACACCTTC. The J gene is TRBJ1-2, the V gene TRBV10-3, with TRBD1 matching 7 bases. Germline CDR1 and CDR2: ENHRY and SYGVKD. V shed 10 bases, J shed 2 bases, and the junction held 10 bases outside the gene matches. The CDR3 extends over 14 amino acids.

The chain recombines TRBV6-6 with TRBJ2-2; TRBD2 matches at 11 bases. Per the germline V gene, CDR1 is MNHNY and CDR2 is SVGAGI (reference sequence). The V gene end was trimmed by 11 bases and the J gene end by 4 bases; junction bases not matched to a gene: 9. The CDR3 totals 15 residues. CDR3 protein: CACLGLAGVTGELFF. CDR3 nucleotides: TGTGCCTGTCTTGGACTAGCGGGTGTCACCGGGGAGCTGTTTTTT.

The chain employs TRBV5-1 and TRBJ1-4, with unresolved D. The V gene lost 0 bases and the J gene lost 4 bases, with 13 bases spanning the gap. CDR3 length equals 16 residues. Per the germline V gene, CDR1 is SGHRS and CDR2 is YFSETQ. CDR3 region: CASSLDSGRHNEKLFF. The CDR3, as DNA: TGCGCCAGCAGCTTGGATTCTGGGCGGCATAATGAAAAACTGTTTTTT. The full variable domain, its missing parts supplied by reference TRBV5-1 and TRBJ1-4, is KAGVTQTPRYLIKTRGQQVTLSCSPISGHRSVSWYQQTPGQGLQFLFEYFSETQRNKGNFPGRFSGRQFSNSRSEMNVSTLELGDSALYLCASSLDSGRHNEKLFFGSGTQLSVL.

The genes are TRBV7-9 and TRBJ2-5, with TRBD2 as a possible D gene (6 bases). The germline CDR1 and CDR2 sequences are SEHNR and FQNEAQ (reference sequence). This CDR3 spans 14 amino acids. Trimming shortened V by 5 bases and J by 4 bases, and 14 bases separated the two germline ends. This CDR3 is CASSPPLGGETQYF. Here the CDR3 DNA reads TGTGCCAGCAGCCCCCCGCTGGGAGGAGAGACCCAGTACTTC.

This clonotype showed up many times. The genes are TRBV20-1 and TRBJ1-1, with D unclear. The CDR3 length is 13 residues. CDR1 and CDR2 (germline): DFQATT, SNEGSKA (reference sequence). V was pared by 1 base and J by 0 bases, with 6 bases between. The DNA of the CDR3 is TGCAGTGCTAGAGCGGCGATGAACACTGAAGCTTTCTTT. Its translation is CSARAAMNTEAFF.

The chain carries TRBV15 and TRBJ1-6, with TRBD1 identical over 7 bases. V dropped 5 bases and J dropped 5; count of bases not matched to a gene: 6. Germline V gene data show CDR1 as LNHNV and CDR2 as YYDKDF (reference sequence). The CDR3 runs to 15 residues. The CDR3 sequence is CATSGFTGDNSPLHF. In nucleotides, the CDR3 is TGTGCCACCAGCGGGTTTACAGGGGATAATTCACCCCTCCACTTT.

The rearrangement links TRBV7-6 to TRBJ1-2; D is unclear. This CDR3 spans 14 amino acids. The V gene lost 1 base and the J gene lost 1 base, with 7 bases spanning the gap. Germline values: CDR1 SGHVS, CDR2 FNYEAQ. CDR3 bases: TGTGCCAGCAGCTTAGGCTACATTAACTATGGCTACACCTTC. Translating it yields CASSLGYINYGYTF.

This clonotype was recorded at least ten times. Its ends do not fully match the called genes, so a read error is possible. V is TRBV7-7 and J is TRBJ2-7; TRBD2 agrees at 7 bases. The CDR3 consists of 16 residues. Germline lookup yields CDR1 SSHAT and CDR2 FNYEAQ (reference sequence). CDR3 protein: CASSFGLAAPLSEQYF. As DNA, the CDR3 is TGTGCTAGCAGCTTTGGGCTAGCGGCTCCTCTTTCCGAGCAGTACTTC.

The sample holds many counts of this clonotype. The rearrangement uses TRBV3-1 and TRBJ1-5, with D maybe TRBD1 (5 bases). Trimming shortened V by 3 bases and J by 10 bases, and 10 bases separated the two germline ends. Germline V gives CDR1 LGHDT, CDR2 YNNKEL (reference sequence). CDR3 length equals 12 residues. The CDR3 DNA is TGTGCCAGCAGCCAGGGGAGGGGCCCCCAGCATTTT. The encoded protein is CASSQGRGPQHF.

This clonotype was counted ten times or more. The rearrangement joins TRBV5-1 to TRBJ1-1; no reliable D call. Looked up from germline, CDR1 is SGHRS and CDR2 is YFSETQ. The CDR3 spans 16 residues. V was trimmed by 0 bases and J by 1 base, leaving 13 bases between them. The CDR3, as DNA: TGCGCCAGCAGCTTGGTCGCTGCGGGAGGGAACACTGAAGCTTTCTTT. Protein: CASSLVAAGGNTEAFF.

This clonotype was observed once. The rearrangement uses TRBV7-6 and TRBJ1-2; D call uncertain. The CDR3 has 15 residues. The ends were cut back, 0 bases at V and 4 bases at J, with 12 bases in the middle. In germline, CDR1 is SGHVS, CDR2 FNYEAQ. This CDR3 is CASSLALGSSYGYTF. The CDR3 DNA sequence: TGTGCCAGCAGCTTAGCGCTTGGCAGTAGCTATGGCTACACCTTC. The whole variable domain, filled in from reference TRBV7-6 and TRBJ1-2, reads GAGVSQSPRYKVTKRGQDVALRCDPISGHVSLYWYRQALGQGPEFLTYFNYEAQQDKSGLPNDRFSAERPEGSISTLTIQRTEQRDSAMYRCASSLALGSSYGYTFGSGTRLTVV.

This clonotype was found a few times. The CDR3 sequence is CATSSPERLKETQYF. The CDR3 DNA reads TGTGCCACCAGTTCCCCAGAGAGGCTCAAGGAGACCCAGTACTTC. The chain carries TRBV15 and TRBJ2-5; D gene ambiguous. The CDR3 runs to 15 residues. Trimming left V 6 bases short and J 5 bases short, with 19 bases between. Germline CDR1 and CDR2: LNHNV and YYDKDF (reference sequence).

This clonotype was observed at least ten times. This chain uses TRBV20-1 with TRBJ1-1; D unclear. V lost 1 base and J 6 bases, leaving 9 bases between the germline ends. The germline gives CDR1 DFQATT, CDR2 SNEGSKA (reference sequence). The CDR3 spans 12 residues. The chain's CDR3 is CSARGNTAEAFF. The CDR3 region has the DNA TGCAGTGCTAGAGGAAACACGGCTGAAGCTTTCTTT.

J is TRBJ2-5 and V is TRBV7-8; TRBD2 might be the D (6 bases). Per germline, CDR1 SGHVS and CDR2 FQNEAQ. This CDR3 spans 13 amino acids. V lost 8 bases and J lost 5, with 15 bases in between. CDR3 DNA: TGTGCCAGCGTCGTCGGGGGACGGGAGACCCAGTACTTC. Its protein is CASVVGGRETQYF.

The chain employs TRBV7-9 and TRBJ1-4, with D hard to call. The germline V and J ends were trimmed by 5 bases and 4 bases, with 14 bases remaining between them. CDR3 length: 15 residues. The V gene's germline CDR1 is SEHNR and CDR2 FQNEAQ (reference sequence). CDR3 DNA sequence: TGTGCCAGCAGCCAAGACACCGGAATTAATGAAAAACTGTTTTTT. This encodes CASSQDTGINEKLFF.

The V and J genes are TRBV18 and TRBJ2-5, with D maybe TRBD2 (7 bases). CDR1 KGHSH and CDR2 LQKENI come from the germline V gene. The CDR3 contains 16 residues. Trimming pared 0 bases from V and 4 bases from J, leaving 15 bases between. The CDR3 DNA reads TGTGCCAGCTCACCACCGGGGGGGCTCCGAGGAGAGACCCAGTACTTC. It is translated as CASSPPGGLRGETQYF.

The rearrangement uses TRBV12-3 or TRBV12-4 and TRBJ2-5, with D perhaps TRBD1 or TRBD2 (5 bases each). The J call is uncertain, as TRBJ2-7 better fits the DNA end. The CDR3 sequence is 15 residues long. The DNA of the CDR3 is TGTGCCAGCACCCTCGGACTCGACAGCTCCTACGAGCAGTACTTC. Translating it yields CASTLGLDSSYEQYF.